A single sample is the source of the 5 T cell receptor beta chains below, sequenced in a study of CXCR3-negative and CXCR3-positive naive CD8 T cells. Regarding the study as a whole: Relative to CXCR3-negative naive cells, CXCR3-positive naive cells had more hydrophobic TRB CDR3s.

Libraries were UMI-labeled 5' RACE TRB cDNA. For each CDR3 protein, TCRdb gives one entry from its re-call of the 5' RACE reads, without DNA. Its table records under 150,000 distinct CDR3 sequences. These receptors are not linked to any known antigen. The specimen sequenced was naive CXCR3+ CD8+ T cells from blood. Stated subset: CD45RO-CCR7+CD27+CD95- naive CD8+ T cells expressing CXCR3 (TNR3+). The receptors originated from a human donor in good health. Some clones in this sample may be carry-over from other donors' samples.

V and J are TRBV20-1 and TRBJ2-1; without DNA, the TCRdb call of TRBD2 cannot be checked. Germline V gene lookup returns CDR1 DFQATT and CDR2 SNEGSKA (reference sequence). The CDR3 is made up of 12 amino acids. The CDR3 protein is CSARRRETEQFF.

The rearrangement uses TRBV12-3 or TRBV12-4 and TRBJ1-1; there is no DNA to check the TCRdb D call of TRBD1. CDR3 length equals 13 residues. This CDR3 is CASKKTDRPEAFF.

The chain has TRBV7-9 and TRBJ1-1. CDR1 is SEHNR, CDR2 FQNEAQ, per germline (reference sequence). The CDR3 is 13 amino acids. The CDR3 sequence is CASSTAGGTEAFF.

V and J are TRBV7-6 and TRBJ2-1; the TCRdb D gene call, TRBD2, has no DNA to confirm it. The CDR3 contains 11 residues. In germline, CDR1 is SGHVS, CDR2 FNYEAQ. CDR3 amino acids: CASSLGTRVFF.

The chain uses TRBV7-2 and TRBJ2-3; TCRdb selects TRBD2, and the lack of DNA leaves this call unchecked. From germline, CDR1 is SGHTA and CDR2 FQGNSA. The CDR3 has 14 residues. CDR3 protein: CASSWALRTDTQYF. Filled out from reference TRBV7-2 and TRBJ2-3, the complete variable domain reads GAGVSQSPSNKVTEKGKDVELRCDPISGHTALYWYRQSLGQGLEFLIYFQGNSAPDKSGLPSDRFSAERTGGSVSTLTIQRTQQEDSAVYLCASSWALRTDTQYFGPGTRLTVL.